A single sample gave rise to the 17 T cell receptor beta chains below, sequenced in a study of cytomegalovirus exposure and HLA in healthy donors. 60 Vbeta and 13 Jbeta primers were used in PCR. Sequenced by immunoSEQ multiplex PCR; TCRdb stores in-frame clones only, minus some. The table shows more than 85,000 clones, with 69% occurring only once. The sample comprised PBMCs. These receptors were taken from a female donor in good health and CMV-seronegative.

The V and J genes are TRBV29-1 and TRBJ2-5, with 8 bases matching TRBD1. This CDR3 spans 13 amino acids. The germline V gene has CDR1 SQVTM and CDR2 ANQGSEA. The J segment lost 3 bases and the V segment lost 7 bases, leaving 7 bases of the junction unmatched. The CDR3 nucleotides read TGCAGCGCCAACCCGGGACAGGAAGAGACCCAGTACTTC. It codes for CSANPGQEETQYF.

The rearrangement links TRBV4-1 to TRBJ2-1; TRBD2 matches at 7 bases. Germline values: CDR1 MGHRA, CDR2 YSYEKL. The CDR3 has 14 amino acids. With V trimmed by 3 bases and J by 5 bases, 4 bases remained unmatched. In nucleotides, the CDR3 is TGCGCCAGCAGCCACCGGGACTACAACAATGAGCAGTTCTTC. Translated: CASSHRDYNNEQFF.

The chain joins TRBV10-2 to TRBJ2-1; maybe TRBD2 (6 bases). Trimming cost V 7 bases and J 6 bases, with 16 bases left between them. The V gene's germline CDR1 is WSHSY and CDR2 SAAADI. This CDR3 spans 14 amino acids. CDR3 in amino acids: CASTVREAGNEQFF. The CDR3 region has the DNA TGCGCCAGCACGGTAAGGGAGGCGGGCAATGAGCAGTTCTTC.

The sample holds one count of this clone. Germline is not matched at one junction end, which may reflect a read error. This chain links TRBV7-7 with TRBJ2-1, with a tentative D call TRBD1 (7 bases). This CDR3 has 13 amino acids. CDR1 and CDR2 (germline): SSHAT, FNYEAQ (reference sequence). CDR3 bases: TGTGCTAGCAGCTTAGGCAGGGGGGATGAGCAGTTCTTC. Protein: CASSLGRGDEQFF.

There are a few counts of this clone. The chain uses TRBV15 and TRBJ2-7; 10 bases agree with TRBD1. Germline V CDR1 and CDR2: LNHNV, YYDKDF (reference sequence). With V trimmed by 5 bases and J by 7 bases, 2 bases remained unmatched. This CDR3 contains 12 residues. CDR3 DNA: TGTGCCACCAGCGGACAGGGGGGGGAGCAGTACTTC. Amino acid sequence: CATSGQGGEQYF.

The rearrangement links TRBV9 to TRBJ1-5; the match to TRBD1 covers 8 bases. V was clipped by 4 bases and J by 5 bases; unmatched bases: 8. Per the germline V gene, CDR1 is SGDLS and CDR2 is YYNGEE. The CDR3 loop spans 15 amino acids. DNA for the CDR3: TGTGCCAGCAGCCCTCGGGCGGACAGGGATCAGCCCCAGCATTTT. Translated: CASSPRADRDQPQHF.

The rearrangement uses TRBV6-5 and TRBJ1-6; D possibly corresponds to TRBD1 (5 bases). From germline, CDR1 is MNHEY and CDR2 SVGAGI. The germline V and J ends were trimmed by 6 bases and 8 bases, with 17 bases remaining between them. This CDR3 spans 15 amino acids. The CDR3, as DNA: TGTGCCAGCAGCCCCGGGGGGAGTAAGCATTCACCCCTCCACTTT. Encoded protein: CASSPGGSKHSPLHF.

The chain uses TRBV10-1 and TRBJ2-7; possible D gene TRBD2, 6 bases. Per germline, CDR1 WNHNN and CDR2 SYGVQD (reference sequence). Trimming left V 6 bases short and J 9 bases short, with 9 bases between. CDR3 length equals 10 residues. This CDR3 reads CASRRGGQYF. The CDR3 DNA is TGCGCCAGCAGGAGGGGAGGGCAGTACTTC.

The rearrangement joins TRBV7-9 to TRBJ1-1, with a weak D call TRBD1 (5 bases). The CDR3 runs 14 residues. Germline V gene sequence: CDR1 SEHNR, CDR2 FQNEAQ (reference sequence). With 5 bases removed from V and 0 bases from J, the gap between germline ends came to 10 bases. CDR3 in amino acids: CASSLDSVNTEAFF. The CDR3 DNA is TGTGCCAGCAGCCTTGACAGCGTGAACACTGAAGCTTTCTTT.

V usage is TRBV5-3 and J usage is TRBJ2-7, with TRBD2 matching over 9 bases. TRBV5-3 is designated an ORF whose function remains uncertain. This CDR3 has 14 residues. V gave up 2 bases and J gave up 2 bases; unmatched junction bases: 2. Here the CDR3 DNA reads TGTGCCAGAAGCTTTAGCGGGAGCCCCTACGAGCAGTACTTC. Protein product: CARSFSGSPYEQYF.

The CDR3 bases are TGTGCCAGCAGCCAAGACAGGTTTGTCTACGAGCAGTACTTC. Amino acids: CASSQDRFVYEQYF. J is TRBJ2-7 and V is TRBV14; D is undetermined. The CDR3 contains 14 residues. Germline V gives CDR1 SGHDN, CDR2 FVKESK. V was clipped by 0 bases and J by 3 bases, with 9 bases between them.

This clone was counted only a few times. The chain carries TRBV7-8 and TRBJ1-1; D may be TRBD1 (5 bases). From germline, CDR1 is SGHVS and CDR2 FQNEAQ. CDR3 length: 18 amino acids. V was clipped by 4 bases and J by 1 base, with 22 bases between them. The CDR3 spells CASSSTGGAIFPNTEAFF. For the CDR3, the DNA is TGTGCCAGCAGCTCAACAGGTGGAGCCATCTTTCCGAACACTGAAGCTTTCTTT.

The genes are TRBV7-2 and TRBJ2-3; no firm D call. Germline CDR1 reads SGHTA; CDR2 reads FQGNSA. This CDR3 spans 15 amino acids. Trimming shortened V by 1 base and J by 0 bases, and 8 bases separated the two germline ends. In DNA form, the CDR3 reads TGTGCCAGCAGCTTAGACGGAGAGAGCACAGATACGCAGTATTTT. Translated, it gives CASSLDGESTDTQYF. The complete variable domain, with remaining parts taken from reference TRBV7-2 and TRBJ2-3, reads GAGVSQSPSNKVTEKGKDVELRCDPISGHTALYWYRQSLGQGLEFLIYFQGNSAPDKSGLPSDRFSAERTGGSVSTLTIQRTQQEDSAVYLCASSLDGESTDTQYFGPGTRLTVL.

The rearrangement links TRBV9 to TRBJ2-2; maybe TRBD2 (7 bases). Germline V lookup: CDR1 SGDLS, CDR2 YYNGEE. Trimming removed 0 bases from V and 2 bases from J, with 17 bases in between. The CDR3 spans 18 residues. CDR3 bases: TGTGCCAGCAGCGTAGAGGGGGGGGGACAACCTAACACCGGGGAGCTGTTTTTT. As protein: CASSVEGGGQPNTGELFF.

The chain recombines TRBV4-3 with TRBJ1-3; 8 bases agree with TRBD1. The V segment lost 0 bases and the J segment 4 bases; nucleotides outside the gene matches: 8. CDR1 LGHNA and CDR2 YSLEER come from the germline V gene. This CDR3 comprises 17 residues. The CDR3 sequence is CASSQEIRTGYGNTIYF. As DNA, the CDR3 is TGCGCCAGCAGCCAAGAGATCAGGACAGGGTACGGAAACACCATATATTTT.

The J gene is TRBJ1-1, the V gene TRBV6-1; 9 positions match TRBD1. Losses at the gene ends were 1 base for V and 4 bases for J; bases not matched to a gene: 13. The CDR3 extends over 18 amino acids. Germline CDR1 reads MNHNS; CDR2 reads SASEGT. The CDR3 DNA follows: TGTGCCAGCAGTGAAGTCGGGGGGACAGGGCGAAGGGGCACTGAAGCTTTCTTT. This encodes CASSEVGGTGRRGTEAFF.

The genes are TRBV7-6 and TRBJ2-7, with a possible D match to TRBD2 (5 bases). From germline, CDR1 is SGHVS and CDR2 FNYEAQ. V was pared by 0 bases and J by 3 bases, with 9 bases between. There are 14 residues in the CDR3. CDR3 nucleotides: TGTGCCAGCAGCTTAGCGCTGGAGGACTACGAGCAGTACTTC. Its protein is CASSLALEDYEQYF.